The sequence of this TCR beta chain was determined in a study of blood T cell repertoires in COVID-19. Sequencing was performed with immunoSEQ multiplex PCR; in TCRdb, only in-frame clones are kept and a portion is missing. The repertoire consists of about 350,000 clones, with about 90% occurring once and the leading ten covering more than 0.8%. Germline values: CDR1 MNHEY, CDR2 SVGAGI. This CDR3 has 13 residues. The V gene lost 8 bases and the J gene lost 4 bases, with 12 bases spanning the gap. This receptor was obtained from a woman between 25 and 40 years old who had recovered from COVID-19. Source material: PBMCs or T cells enriched from blood (not recorded which). The genes are TRBV6-5 and TRBJ2-1; D is perhaps TRBD2 (6 bases). CDR3 region: CASGGVQYNEQFF. The DNA for the CDR3 is TGTGCCAGCGGAGGGGTACAGTACAATGAGCAGTTCTTC.